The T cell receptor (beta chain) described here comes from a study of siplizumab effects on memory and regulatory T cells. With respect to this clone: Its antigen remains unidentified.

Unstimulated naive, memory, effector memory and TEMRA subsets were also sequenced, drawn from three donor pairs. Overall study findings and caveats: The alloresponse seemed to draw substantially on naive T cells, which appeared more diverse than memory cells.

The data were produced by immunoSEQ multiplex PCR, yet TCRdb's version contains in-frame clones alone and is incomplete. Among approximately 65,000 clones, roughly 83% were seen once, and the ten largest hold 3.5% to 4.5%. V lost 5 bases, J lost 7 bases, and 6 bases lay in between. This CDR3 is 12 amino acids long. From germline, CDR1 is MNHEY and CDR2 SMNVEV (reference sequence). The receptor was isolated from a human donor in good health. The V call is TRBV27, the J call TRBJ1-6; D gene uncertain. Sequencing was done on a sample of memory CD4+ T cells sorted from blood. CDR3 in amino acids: CASSPGNSPLHF. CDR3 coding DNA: TGTGCCAGCAGTCCGGGAAATTCACCCCTCCACTTT.